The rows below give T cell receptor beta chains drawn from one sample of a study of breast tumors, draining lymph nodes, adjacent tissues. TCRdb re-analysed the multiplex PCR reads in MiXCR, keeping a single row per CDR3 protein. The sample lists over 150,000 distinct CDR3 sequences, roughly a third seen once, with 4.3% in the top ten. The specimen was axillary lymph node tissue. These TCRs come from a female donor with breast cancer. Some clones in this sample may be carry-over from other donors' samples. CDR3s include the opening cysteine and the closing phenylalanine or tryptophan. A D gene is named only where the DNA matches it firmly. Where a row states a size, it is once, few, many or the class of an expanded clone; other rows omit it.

CDR3: CASSTGQSIDKNIQYF
DNA: TGTGCCAGCAGCACGGGACAGTCAATAGACAAAAACATTCAGTACTTC
V: TRBV9
J: TRBJ2-4
size: -
D: TRBD1

CDR3: CASTIAENTEAFF
DNA: TGTGCCAGCACCATTGCAGAGAACACTGAAGCTTTCTTT
V: TRBV6-6
J: TRBJ1-1
size: few
D: -

CDR3: CASTPGWSLSEQYF
DNA: TGTGCCAGCACCCCAGGGTGGAGTTTAAGCGAGCAGTACTTC
V: TRBV27
J: TRBJ2-7
size: once
D: -

CDR3: CASRAGQRYEQYF
DNA: TGTGCCAGCAGGGCTGGCCAGCGTTACGAGCAGTACTTC
V: TRBV12-3/TRBV12-4
J: TRBJ2-7
size: -
D: -

CDR3: CASSSNSGVSAGNTIYF
DNA: TGTGCCAGCAGCTCCAACTCGGGGGTTTCAGCTGGAAACACCATATATTTT
V: TRBV7-9
J: TRBJ1-3
size: many
D: -

CDR3: CASSLGLGGASYEQYF
DNA: TGCGCCAGCAGCTTAGGGCTGGGCGGAGCCTCCTACGAGCAGTACTTC
V: TRBV5-1
J: TRBJ2-7
size: -
D: -

CDR3: CATSTTSGIASTDTQYF
DNA: TGTGCCACCAGCACGACTAGCGGGATTGCTAGCACAGATACGCAGTATTTT
V: TRBV15
J: TRBJ2-3
size: -
D: TRBD2

CDR3: CVSGDSYEQYF
DNA: TGTGTGAGCGGGGACTCCTACGAGCAGTACTTC
V: TRBV6-5
J: TRBJ2-7
size: many
D: TRBD2

CDR3: CASRPTLGTGGLLF
DNA: TGCGCCAGCAGGCCAACTCTGGGGACCGGGGGGCTGCTTTTT
V: TRBV10-1
J: TRBJ2-2
size: -
D: -

CDR3: CASSGGNYGYTF
DNA: TGTGCCAGCAGCGGGGGAAACTATGGCTACACCTTC
V: TRBV13
J: TRBJ1-2
size: many
D: -

CDR3: CSARTPLGYGYTF
DNA: TGCAGTGCTCGGACTCCATTGGGCTATGGCTACACCTTC
V: TRBV20-1
J: TRBJ1-2
size: many
D: -

CDR3: CASRRQALYDQPQHF
DNA: TGTGCCAGCAGGCGACAGGCCCTTTACGATCAGCCCCAGCATTTT
V: TRBV12-3/TRBV12-4
J: TRBJ1-5
size: many
D: -

CDR3: CASSLDSPYNSPLHF
DNA: TGCGCCAGCAGCCTAGACAGCCCTTATAATTCACCCCTCCACTTT
V: TRBV5-1
J: TRBJ1-6
size: many
D: -

CDR3: CSAPRDALSGNTIYF
DNA: TGCAGTGCTCCCCGGGACGCTCTTTCTGGAAACACCATATATTTT
V: TRBV20-1
J: TRBJ1-3
size: -
D: -

CDR3: CASSPRVSSGYGELFF
DNA: TGTGCCAGCAGCCCCAGGGTTTCTAGCGGATACGGGGAGCTGTTTTTT
V: TRBV4-2
J: TRBJ2-2
size: once
D: TRBD2

CDR3: CATSDSMTPISGEQFF
DNA: TGTGCCACCAGTGATTCTATGACCCCGATCTCGGGTGAGCAGTTCTTC
V: TRBV24-1
J: TRBJ2-1
size: -
D: -

CDR3: CASSAGYGGGGTQYF
DNA: TGTGCCAGCAGCGCAGGGTACGGGGGTGGGGGGACCCAGTACTTC
V: TRBV27
J: TRBJ2-5
size: few
D: -

CDR3: CSARDRGGRARQFF
DNA: TGCAGTGCTAGAGATCGCGGAGGGAGGGCCCGGCAGTTCTTC
V: TRBV20-1
J: TRBJ2-1
size: many
D: TRBD2

CDR3: CASSRRTGGEYYGYTF
DNA: TGTGCCAGCAGCCGTCGGACAGGGGGCGAGTACTATGGCTACACCTTC
V: TRBV9
J: TRBJ1-2
size: many
D: TRBD1

CDR3: CSVLRQSGNTIYF
DNA: TGCAGCGTGCTGCGACAGTCTGGAAACACCATATATTTT
V: TRBV29-1
J: TRBJ1-3
size: -
D: -